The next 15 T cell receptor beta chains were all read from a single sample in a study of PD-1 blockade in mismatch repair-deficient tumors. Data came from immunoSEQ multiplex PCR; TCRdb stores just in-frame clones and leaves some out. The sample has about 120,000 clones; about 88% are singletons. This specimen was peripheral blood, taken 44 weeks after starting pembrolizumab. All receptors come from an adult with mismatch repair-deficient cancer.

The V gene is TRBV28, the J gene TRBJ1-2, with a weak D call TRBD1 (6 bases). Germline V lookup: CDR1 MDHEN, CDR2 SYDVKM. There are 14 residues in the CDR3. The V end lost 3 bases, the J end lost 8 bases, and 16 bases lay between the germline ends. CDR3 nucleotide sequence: TGTGCCAGCAGTTTGCCTCAGGGGAGGACCGGCTACACCTTC. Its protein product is CASSLPQGRTGYTF.

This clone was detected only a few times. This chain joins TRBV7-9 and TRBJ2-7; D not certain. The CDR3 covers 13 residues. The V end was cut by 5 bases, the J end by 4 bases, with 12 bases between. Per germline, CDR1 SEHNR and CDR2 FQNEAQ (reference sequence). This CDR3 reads CASSPLPKYEQYF. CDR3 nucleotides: TGTGCCAGCAGCCCTCTGCCCAAATACGAGCAGTACTTC.

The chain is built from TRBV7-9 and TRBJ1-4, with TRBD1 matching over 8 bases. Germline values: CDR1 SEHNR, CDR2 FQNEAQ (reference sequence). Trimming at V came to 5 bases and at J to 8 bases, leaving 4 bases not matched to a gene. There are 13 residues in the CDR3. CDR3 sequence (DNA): TGTGCCAGCAGCCCCCGGACAGGGGAAAAACTGTTTTTT. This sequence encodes CASSPRTGEKLFF.

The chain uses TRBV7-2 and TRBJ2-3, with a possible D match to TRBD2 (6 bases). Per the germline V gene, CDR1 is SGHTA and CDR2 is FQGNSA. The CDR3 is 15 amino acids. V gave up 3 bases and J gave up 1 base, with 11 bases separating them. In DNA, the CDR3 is TGTGCCAGCAGCTTCCGGGCGGGACGCACAGATACGCAGTATTTT. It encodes CASSFRAGRTDTQYF.

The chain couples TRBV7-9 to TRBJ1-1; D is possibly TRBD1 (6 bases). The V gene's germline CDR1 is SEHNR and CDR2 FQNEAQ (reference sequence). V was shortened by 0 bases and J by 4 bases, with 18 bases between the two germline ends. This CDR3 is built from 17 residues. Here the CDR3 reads CASSLARVRQGPTEAFF. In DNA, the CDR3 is TGTGCCAGCAGCTTAGCAAGGGTTCGGCAGGGGCCCACTGAAGCTTTCTTT.

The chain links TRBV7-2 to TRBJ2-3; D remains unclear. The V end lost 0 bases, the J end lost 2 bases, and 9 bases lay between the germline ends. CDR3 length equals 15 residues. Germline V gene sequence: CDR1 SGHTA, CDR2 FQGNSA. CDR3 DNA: TGTGCCAGCAGCTTAGCCCTAAAATTCACAGATACGCAGTATTTT. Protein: CASSLALKFTDTQYF.

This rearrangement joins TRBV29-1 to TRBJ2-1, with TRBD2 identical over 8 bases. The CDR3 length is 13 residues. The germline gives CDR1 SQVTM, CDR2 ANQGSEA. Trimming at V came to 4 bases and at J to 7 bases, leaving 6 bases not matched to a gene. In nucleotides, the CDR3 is TGCAGCGTTGCTCGGGAGGGGCGGAATGAGCAGTTCTTC. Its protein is CSVAREGRNEQFF.

The CDR3 DNA sequence: TGCGCCAGCAGCCGAGGGTTTTACACTGAAGCTTTCTTT. It is translated as CASSRGFYTEAFF. The chain joins TRBV5-1 to TRBJ1-1, with D unresolved. This CDR3 is built from 13 residues. The V end was cut by 4 bases, the J end by 3 bases, with 10 bases between. Germline-derived CDR1 and CDR2 are SGHRS and YFSETQ.

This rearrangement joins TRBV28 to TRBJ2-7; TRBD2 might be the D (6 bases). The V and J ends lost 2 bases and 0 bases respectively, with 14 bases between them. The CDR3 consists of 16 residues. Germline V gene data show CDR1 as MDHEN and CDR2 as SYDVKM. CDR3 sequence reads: CASSLRVGLSSYEQYF. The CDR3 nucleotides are TGTGCCAGCAGTTTACGAGTAGGACTAAGCTCCTACGAGCAGTACTTC.

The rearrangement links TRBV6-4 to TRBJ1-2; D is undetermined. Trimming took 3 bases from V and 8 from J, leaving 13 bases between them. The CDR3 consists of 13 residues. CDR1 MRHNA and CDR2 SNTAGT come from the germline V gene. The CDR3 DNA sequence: TGTGCCAGCAGTGAATTTCTTGGCGGGGGCTACACCTTC. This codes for CASSEFLGGGYTF.

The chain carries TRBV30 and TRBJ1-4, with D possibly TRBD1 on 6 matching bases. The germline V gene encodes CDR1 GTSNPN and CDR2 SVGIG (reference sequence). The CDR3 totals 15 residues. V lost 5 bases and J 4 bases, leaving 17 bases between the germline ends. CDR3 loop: CAWGRDGGLNEKLFF. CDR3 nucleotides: TGTGCCTGGGGAAGGGACGGGGGGCTTAATGAAAAACTGTTTTTT.

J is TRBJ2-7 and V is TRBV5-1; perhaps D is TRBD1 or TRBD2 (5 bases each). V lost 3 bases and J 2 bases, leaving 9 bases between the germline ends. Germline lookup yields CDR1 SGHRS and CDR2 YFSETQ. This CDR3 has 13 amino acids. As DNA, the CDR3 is TGCGCCAGCAGCTGGGGACCCGCCTACGAGCAGTACTTC. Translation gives CASSWGPAYEQYF.

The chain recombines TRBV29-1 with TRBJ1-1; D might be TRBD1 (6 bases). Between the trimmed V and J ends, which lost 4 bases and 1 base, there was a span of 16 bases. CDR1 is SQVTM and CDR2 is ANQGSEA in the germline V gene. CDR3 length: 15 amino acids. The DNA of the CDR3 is TGCAGCGTTGCTAGGGCAGGGGTATCGAACACTGAAGCTTTCTTT. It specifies CSVARAGVSNTEAFF.

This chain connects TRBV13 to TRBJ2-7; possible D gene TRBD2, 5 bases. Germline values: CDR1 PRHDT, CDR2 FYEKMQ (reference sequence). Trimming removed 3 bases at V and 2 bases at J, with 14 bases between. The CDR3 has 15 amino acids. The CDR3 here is CASSFAERVPYEQYF. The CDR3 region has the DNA TGTGCCAGCAGCTTTGCGGAGAGGGTTCCCTACGAGCAGTACTTC.

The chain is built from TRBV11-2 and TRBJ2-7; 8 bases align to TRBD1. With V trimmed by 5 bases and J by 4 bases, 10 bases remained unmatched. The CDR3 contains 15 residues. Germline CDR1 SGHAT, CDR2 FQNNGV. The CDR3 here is CASSRGTGPRYEQYF. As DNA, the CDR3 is TGTGCCAGCAGCCGGGGGACAGGCCCCAGGTACGAGCAGTACTTC.